This TCR beta chain was sequenced for a study of cytomegalovirus exposure and HLA in healthy donors. Whole-study results and caveats: Roughly uniform depth of sequencing across donors was assumed in presence/absence analyses.

60 Vbeta and 13 Jbeta primers were used in PCR. Produced via immunoSEQ multiplex PCR; TCRdb's table is partial and in-frame only. The table lists approximately 170,000 clones, around 81% of them singletons. In regard to this clone: Its cognate antigen is unknown.

CDR3 length: 15 residues. The specimen sequenced was PBMCs. The chain uses TRBV21-1 and TRBJ1-2; the DNA was not used to check the table's D call, TRBD1. TRBV21-1 represents a pseudogene. The receptor's source is a man in his forties in good health and CMV-seronegative. CDR3 coding DNA: TGTGCCAGCAGCAAATCGGAAAGGGGGCGCGATGGCTACACCTTC. The encoded protein is CASSKSERGRDGYTF.